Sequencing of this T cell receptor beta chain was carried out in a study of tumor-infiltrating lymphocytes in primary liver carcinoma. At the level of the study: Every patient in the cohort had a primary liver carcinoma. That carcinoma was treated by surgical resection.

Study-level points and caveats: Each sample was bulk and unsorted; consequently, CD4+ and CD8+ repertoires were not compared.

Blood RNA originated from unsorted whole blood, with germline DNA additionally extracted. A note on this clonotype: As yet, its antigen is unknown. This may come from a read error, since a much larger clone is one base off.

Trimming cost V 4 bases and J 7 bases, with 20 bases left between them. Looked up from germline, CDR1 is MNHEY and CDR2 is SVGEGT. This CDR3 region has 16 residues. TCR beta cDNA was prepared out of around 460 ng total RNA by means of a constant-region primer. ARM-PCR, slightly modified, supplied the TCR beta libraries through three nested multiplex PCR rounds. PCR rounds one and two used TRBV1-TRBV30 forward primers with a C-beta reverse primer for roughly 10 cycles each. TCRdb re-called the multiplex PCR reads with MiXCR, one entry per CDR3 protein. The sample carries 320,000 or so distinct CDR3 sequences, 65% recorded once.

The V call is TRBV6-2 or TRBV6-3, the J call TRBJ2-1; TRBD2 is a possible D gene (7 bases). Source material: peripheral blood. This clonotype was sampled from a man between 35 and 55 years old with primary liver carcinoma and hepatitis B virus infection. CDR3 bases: TGTGCCAGCAGTTTCCTTGGGGGGGGCAGAAGGAATGAGCAGTTCTTC. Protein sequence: CASSFLGGGRRNEQFF.